Following are 18 T cell receptor beta chains from one sample sequenced in a study of cytomegalovirus exposure and HLA in healthy donors. The PCR was carried out with 60 Vbeta primers and 13 Jbeta primers. Libraries were prepared by immunoSEQ multiplex PCR; TCRdb keeps only in-frame clonotypes and omits some of them. The top ten clones hold over 2% of a sample with 130,000 to 150,000 clones, roughly 72% of them seen once. The sample consisted of PBMCs. The source is a man in his forties or fifties in good health and CMV-seronegative.

This sequence joins TRBV5-1 and TRBJ2-5; maybe TRBD2 (6 bases). The CDR3 sequence is 14 residues long. Per the germline V gene, CDR1 is SGHRS and CDR2 is YFSETQ. V lost 2 bases and J 3 bases, leaving 11 bases between the germline ends. The CDR3 sequence is CASSLTPGEETQYF. As DNA, the CDR3 is TGCGCCAGCAGCTTAACACCGGGAGAAGAGACCCAGTACTTC.

The chain couples TRBV5-1 to TRBJ2-1; maybe TRBD2 (6 bases). The V end was cut by 4 bases, the J end by 5 bases, with 13 bases between. This CDR3 contains 14 residues. Germline CDR1 and CDR2: SGHRS and YFSETQ. CDR3 protein: CASSHGRENNEQFF. In DNA, the CDR3 is TGCGCCAGCAGCCATGGACGGGAGAACAATGAGCAGTTCTTC.

V usage is TRBV7-8 and J usage is TRBJ2-7, with 9 bases that match TRBD2. Germline CDR1 reads SGHVS; CDR2 reads FQNEAQ. The J segment lost 7 bases and the V segment lost 5 bases, leaving 15 bases of the junction unmatched. The CDR3 contains 16 residues. CDR3 coding DNA: TGTGCCAGCAGCCCCATATCTGTAGCGGGAGCGTGGGAGCAGTACTTC. Its protein product is CASSPISVAGAWEQYF.

The chain uses TRBV7-8 and TRBJ1-1; TRBD1 might be the D (6 bases). Deletions cut 1 base from V and 5 bases from J, with 11 bases between. The CDR3 spans 14 residues. Germline CDR1 SGHVS, CDR2 FQNEAQ. CDR3 sequence reads: CASSLEDRGTEAFF. The CDR3 region has the DNA TGTGCCAGCAGCTTAGAGGACAGAGGGACTGAAGCTTTCTTT.

In its sample, this clone was seen once. The chain carries TRBV7-9 and TRBJ1-2; TRBD1 aligns across 7 bases. CDR1 and CDR2 from the germline V gene are SEHNR and FQNEAQ (reference sequence). Trimming took 6 bases from V and 2 from J; bases not matched to a gene: 6. This CDR3 contains 14 residues. This CDR3 reads CASSTGQLNYGYTF. As DNA, the CDR3 is TGTGCCAGCAGTACGGGACAGCTAAACTATGGCTACACCTTC.

This rearrangement joins TRBV28 to TRBJ1-5; the match to TRBD1 covers 8 bases. Looked up from germline, CDR1 is MDHEN and CDR2 is SYDVKM. This CDR3 is 16 amino acids long. Unmatched junction bases numbered 8, after V lost 2 bases and J lost 5 bases. The CDR3 is CASSLPETGVDQPQHF. DNA of the CDR3: TGTGCCAGCAGTTTACCCGAGACAGGGGTTGATCAGCCCCAGCATTTT.

This clone was detected only a few times. The chain recombines TRBV29-1 with TRBJ2-5; D might be TRBD1 (6 bases). The CDR3 consists of 13 residues. Per germline, CDR1 SQVTM and CDR2 ANQGSEA. V shed 2 bases and J shed 3 bases, with 10 bases lying between them. The CDR3 DNA is TGCAGCGTTGAAATACAGGGAGAAGAGACCCAGTACTTC. Its protein is CSVEIQGEETQYF.

The chain combines TRBV2 with TRBJ2-3, with unresolved D. The CDR3 consists of 15 residues. V shed 6 bases and J shed 0 bases, with 13 bases lying between them. Germline V gene data show CDR1 as SNHLY and CDR2 as FYNNEI. CDR3 coding DNA: TGTGCCAGCAGGAAAACTTTTTTAAGCACAGATACGCAGTATTTT. Its translation: CASRKTFLSTDTQYF.

The chain joins TRBV6-5 to TRBJ1-5, with D unresolved. V was cut by 10 bases and J by 2 bases, with 9 bases left in between. The CDR3 is made up of 12 amino acids. Germline values: CDR1 MNHEY, CDR2 SVGAGI. This CDR3 reads CATRRGNQPQHF. In DNA form, the CDR3 reads TGTGCCACCCGGCGGGGCAATCAGCCCCAGCATTTT.

The chain combines TRBV18 with TRBJ1-5; D call uncertain. This CDR3 is built from 13 residues. Germline V gene data show CDR1 as KGHSH and CDR2 as LQKENI. The V gene lost 0 bases and the J gene lost 9 bases, with 9 bases spanning the gap. Written as DNA, the CDR3 is TGTGCCAGCTCACCACCAGGGAGCCTGCCCCAGCATTTT. This sequence encodes CASSPPGSLPQHF.

This clone came up a few times. The sample carries other DNA sequences with the same CDR3. The chain joins TRBV5-1 to TRBJ2-2, with D possibly matching TRBD1 (5 bases). V lost 0 bases and J 1 base, leaving 10 bases between the germline ends. The germline gives CDR1 SGHRS, CDR2 YFSETQ. The CDR3 runs to 16 residues. CDR3 in amino acids: CASSLEGQGNTGELFF. The CDR3 region has the DNA TGCGCCAGCAGCTTGGAAGGGCAGGGGAACACCGGGGAGCTGTTTTTT.

V gene TRBV2 combines with J gene TRBJ2-1; 12 bases fit TRBD1. The CDR3 has 16 residues. J was trimmed by 11 bases and V by 4 bases; bases with no gene match: 12. CDR1 and CDR2 from the germline V gene are SNHLY and FYNNEI. CDR3 amino acids: CASSVGTGGARTQQFF. CDR3 DNA sequence: TGTGCCAGCAGTGTGGGGACAGGGGGCGCCCGGACGCAGCAGTTCTTC.

The J gene is TRBJ2-2, the V gene TRBV5-4, with TRBD2 matching over 8 bases. The CDR3 has 16 amino acids. Germline V gene data show CDR1 as SGHNT and CDR2 as YYREEE (reference sequence). Trimming removed 3 bases from V and 4 bases from J; junction bases left unmatched: 8. The CDR3 nucleotides are TGTGCCAGCAGCTCGCTAGCGGGCGACGTCACCGGGGAGCTGTTTTTT. Translation gives CASSSLAGDVTGELFF.

This clone came up a few times. CDR3 region: CASSLLGASQNSPLHF. The CDR3 DNA sequence: TGCGCCAGCAGCTTGTTGGGCGCAAGTCAGAATTCACCCCTCCACTTT. The chain uses TRBV5-1 and TRBJ1-6; D call uncertain. V gave up 1 base and J gave up 7 bases, with 15 bases separating them. The germline gives CDR1 SGHRS, CDR2 YFSETQ. There are 16 residues in the CDR3.

The V gene is TRBV4-1, the J gene TRBJ1-1, with TRBD1 identical over 8 bases. There are 17 residues in the CDR3. V was pared by 4 bases and J by 0 bases, with 10 bases of the junction left unmatched. The germline V gene encodes CDR1 MGHRA and CDR2 YSYEKL. The DNA for the CDR3 is TGCGCCAGCAGCCCAACGCCGGACAGGGTCCTGAACACTGAAGCTTTCTTT. Translating gives CASSPTPDRVLNTEAFF.

V usage is TRBV19 and J usage is TRBJ1-2; D gene unclear. The V end lost 5 bases, the J end lost 8 bases, and 12 bases lay between the germline ends. The CDR3 totals 12 residues. Germline loops: CDR1 LNHDA, CDR2 SQIVND (reference sequence). This chain's CDR3 is CASSLGPGGYTF. The CDR3 DNA sequence: TGTGCCAGTAGTCTCGGACCGGGGGGCTACACCTTC.

J is TRBJ2-7 and V is TRBV19, with 8 bases matching TRBD1. Trimming removed 6 bases from V and 3 bases from J; junction bases left unmatched: 7. Germline V gene lookup returns CDR1 LNHDA and CDR2 SQIVND (reference sequence). The CDR3 covers 14 residues. The CDR3 sequence is CASSSGTGVYEQYF. In DNA form, the CDR3 reads TGTGCCAGTAGCTCCGGGACAGGAGTCTACGAGCAGTACTTC.

This clone was recorded a few times. The chain employs TRBV6-4 and TRBJ1-6, with 9 bases aligning to TRBD1. With 4 bases clipped from V and 5 bases from J, the junction kept 3 bases outside the gene matches. CDR3 size: 15 residues. CDR1 is MRHNA and CDR2 is SNTAGT in the germline V gene. The CDR3 loop is CASSVDRGDNSPLHF. CDR3 DNA: TGTGCCAGCAGTGTCGACAGGGGGGATAATTCACCCCTCCACTTT.